The T cell receptor beta chain described here comes from a study of regulatory T cells in long-lasting Graves disease. Across the study: New Graves' disease cases had less than 3 months of antithyroid drugs.

Documented time point: newly diagnosed GD, antithyroid drugs for less than 3 months. The TCR library was made from RNA extracted from PBMCs. Building the TCR beta libraries relied on iRepertoire HTBI primers, and CDR3 regions underwent Arm-PCR. Methods used by the authors: Segment identification across samples yielded 62 TRBV and 14 to 15 TRBJ segments. From the multiplex PCR reads, TCRdb called clonotypes with MiXCR, one entry per CDR3 protein. In this record, the V and J calls reflect TCRdb's handling and not the investigators' own analysis. The profile shows under 300,000 distinct CDR3 sequences, around 20% of them singletons. This clonotype has more than one count but fewer than ten. The antigen is undetermined. Trimming pared 5 bases from V and 1 base from J, leaving 9 bases between. The CDR3 has 14 amino acids. CDR1 and CDR2 from the germline V gene are LNHDA and SQIVND (reference sequence). Regarding the study as a whole: It is possible that accuracy was reduced by the small size of the sample. Persistent cases favored TRBV28, TRBJ1-2 and TRBJ2-5.

The starting material was peripheral blood mononuclear cells (PBMCs), obtained at new diagnosis, from a patient treated with antithyroid drugs. This TCR was recovered from a female donor with Graves disease. The chain combines TRBV19 with TRBJ2-1; possibly TRBD1 for D (5 bases). For the CDR3, the DNA is TGTGCCAGTAGTTATGCAGGGTCCTACAATGAGCAGTTCTTC. Protein: CASSYAGSYNEQFF.